This TCR beta chain was profiled in a study of T cell responses to AZD1222 COVID-19 vaccine. Findings and limits, study-wide: Rises in breadth and depth of Spike-specific TCRs came after two AZD1222 doses. White British ancestry dominated among donors, who included more females, and clonal diversity was possibly underestimated. A reported finding is that nearly half of spike-specific TCRs target unmutated variant regions.

Data came from immunoSEQ multiplex PCR; TCRdb stores just in-frame clones and leaves some out. The sample consists of approximately 140,000 clones, approximately 92% of them appearing once. The CDR3 loop spans 12 amino acids. Trimming removed 6 bases at V and 8 bases at J, with 8 bases between. Germline loops: CDR1 MNHEY, CDR2 SVGAGI. Concerning this clone itself: Antigen unknown.

The input for sequencing was peripheral blood, taken 28 days after the second AZD1222 dose. The clonotype originates from an adult who received the AZD1222 COVID-19 vaccine. The V call is TRBV6-5, the J call TRBJ1-6; D perhaps matches TRBD1 (5 bases). CDR3 loop: CASRTVDSPLHF. CDR3 bases: TGTGCCAGCAGGACAGTGGATTCACCCCTCCACTTT.